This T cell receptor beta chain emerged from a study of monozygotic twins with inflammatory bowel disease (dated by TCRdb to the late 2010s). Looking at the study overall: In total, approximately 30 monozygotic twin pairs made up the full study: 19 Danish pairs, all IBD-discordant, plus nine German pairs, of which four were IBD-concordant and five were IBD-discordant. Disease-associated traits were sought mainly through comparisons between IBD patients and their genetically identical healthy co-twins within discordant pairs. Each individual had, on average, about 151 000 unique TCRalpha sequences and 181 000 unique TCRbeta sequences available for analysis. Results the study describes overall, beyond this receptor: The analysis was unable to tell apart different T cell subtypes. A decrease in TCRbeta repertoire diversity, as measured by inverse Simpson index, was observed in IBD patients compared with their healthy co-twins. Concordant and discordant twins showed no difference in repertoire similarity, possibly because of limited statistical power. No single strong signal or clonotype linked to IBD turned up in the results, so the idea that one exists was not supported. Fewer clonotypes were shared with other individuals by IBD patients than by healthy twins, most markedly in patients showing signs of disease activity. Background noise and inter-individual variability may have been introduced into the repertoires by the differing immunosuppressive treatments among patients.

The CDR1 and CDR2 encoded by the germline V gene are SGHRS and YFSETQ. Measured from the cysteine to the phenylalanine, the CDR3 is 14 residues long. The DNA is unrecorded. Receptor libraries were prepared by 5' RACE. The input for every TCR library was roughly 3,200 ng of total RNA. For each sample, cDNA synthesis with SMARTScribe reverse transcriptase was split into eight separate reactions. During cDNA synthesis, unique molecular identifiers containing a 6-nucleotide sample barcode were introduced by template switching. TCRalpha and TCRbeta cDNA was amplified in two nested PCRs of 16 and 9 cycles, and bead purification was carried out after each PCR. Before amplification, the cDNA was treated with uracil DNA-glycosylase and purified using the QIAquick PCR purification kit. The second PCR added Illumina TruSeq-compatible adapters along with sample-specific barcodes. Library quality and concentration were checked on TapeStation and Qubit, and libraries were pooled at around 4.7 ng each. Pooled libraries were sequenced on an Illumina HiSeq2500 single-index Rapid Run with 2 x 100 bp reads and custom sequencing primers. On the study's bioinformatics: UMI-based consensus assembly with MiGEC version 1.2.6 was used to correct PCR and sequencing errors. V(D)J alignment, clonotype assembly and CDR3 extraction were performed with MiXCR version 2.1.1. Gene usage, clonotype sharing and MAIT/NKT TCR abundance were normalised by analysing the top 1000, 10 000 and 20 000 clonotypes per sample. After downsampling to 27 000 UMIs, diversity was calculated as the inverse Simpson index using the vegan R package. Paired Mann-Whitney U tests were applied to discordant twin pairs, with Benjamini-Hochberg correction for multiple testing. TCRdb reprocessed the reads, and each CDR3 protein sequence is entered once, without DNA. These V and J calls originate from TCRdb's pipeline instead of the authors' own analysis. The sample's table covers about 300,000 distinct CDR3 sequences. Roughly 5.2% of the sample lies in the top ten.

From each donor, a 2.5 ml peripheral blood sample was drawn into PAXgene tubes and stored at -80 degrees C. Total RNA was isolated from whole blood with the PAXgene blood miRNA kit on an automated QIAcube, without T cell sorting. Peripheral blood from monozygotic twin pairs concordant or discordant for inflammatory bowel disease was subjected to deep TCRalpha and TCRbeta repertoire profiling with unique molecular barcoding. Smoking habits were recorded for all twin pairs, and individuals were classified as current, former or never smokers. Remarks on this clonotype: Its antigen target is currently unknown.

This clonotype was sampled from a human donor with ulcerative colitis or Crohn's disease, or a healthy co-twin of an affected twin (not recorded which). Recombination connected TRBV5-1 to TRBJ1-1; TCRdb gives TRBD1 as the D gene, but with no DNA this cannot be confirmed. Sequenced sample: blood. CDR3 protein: CASSGGTGDTEAFF. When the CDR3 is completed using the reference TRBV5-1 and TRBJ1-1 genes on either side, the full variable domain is KAGVTQTPRYLIKTRGQQVTLSCSPISGHRSVSWYQQTPGQGLQFLFEYFSETQRNKGNFPGRFSGRQFSNSRSEMNVSTLELGDSALYLCASSGGTGDTEAFFGQGTRLTVV.